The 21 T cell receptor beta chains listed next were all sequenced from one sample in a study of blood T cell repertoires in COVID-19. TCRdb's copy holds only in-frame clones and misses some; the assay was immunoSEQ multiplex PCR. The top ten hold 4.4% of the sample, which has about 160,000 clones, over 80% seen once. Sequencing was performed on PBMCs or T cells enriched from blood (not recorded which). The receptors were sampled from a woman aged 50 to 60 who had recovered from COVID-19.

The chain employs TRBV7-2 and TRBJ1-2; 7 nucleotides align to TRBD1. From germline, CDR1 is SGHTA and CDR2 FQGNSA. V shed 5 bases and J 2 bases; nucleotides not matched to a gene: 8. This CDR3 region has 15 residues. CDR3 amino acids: CASSPHQQGNYGYTF. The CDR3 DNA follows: TGTGCCAGCAGCCCCCATCAACAGGGGAACTATGGCTACACCTTC. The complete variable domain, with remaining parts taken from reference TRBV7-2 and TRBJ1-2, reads GAGVSQSPSNKVTEKGKDVELRCDPISGHTALYWYRQSLGQGLEFLIYFQGNSAPDKSGLPSDRFSAERTGGSVSTLTIQRTQQEDSAVYLCASSPHQQGNYGYTFGSGTRLTVV.

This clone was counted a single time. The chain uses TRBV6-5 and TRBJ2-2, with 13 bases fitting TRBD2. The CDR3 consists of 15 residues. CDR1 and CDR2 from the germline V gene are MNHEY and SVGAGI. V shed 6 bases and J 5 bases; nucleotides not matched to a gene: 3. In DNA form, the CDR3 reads TGTGCCAGCAGCGGACTAGCGGGGGAGACCGGGGAGCTGTTTTTT. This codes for CASSGLAGETGELFF.

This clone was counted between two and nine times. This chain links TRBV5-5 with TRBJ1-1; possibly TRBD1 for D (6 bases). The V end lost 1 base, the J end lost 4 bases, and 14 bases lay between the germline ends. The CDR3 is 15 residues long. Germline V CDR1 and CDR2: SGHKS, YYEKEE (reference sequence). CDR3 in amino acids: CASSLIQGVSTEAFF. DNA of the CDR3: TGTGCCAGCAGCTTGATACAGGGAGTTAGCACTGAAGCTTTCTTT.

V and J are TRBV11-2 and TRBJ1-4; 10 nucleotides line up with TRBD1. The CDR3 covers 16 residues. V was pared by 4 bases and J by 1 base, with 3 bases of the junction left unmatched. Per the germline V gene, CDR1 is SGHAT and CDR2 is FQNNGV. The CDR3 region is CASSSGDRGTNEKLFF. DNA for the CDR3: TGTGCCAGCAGCTCCGGGGACAGGGGAACTAATGAAAAACTGTTTTTT.

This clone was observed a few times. CDR3 bases: TGTGCTAGTGGTTTGGTCCGACAGGCGGCTCAGCCCCAGCATTTT. Translated: CASGLVRQAAQPQHF. The V and J genes are TRBV12-5 and TRBJ1-5, with D possibly matching TRBD1 (6 bases). The V gene lost 0 bases and the J gene lost 6 bases, with 12 bases spanning the gap. The CDR3 consists of 15 residues. From germline, CDR1 is LGHNT and CDR2 FRNRAP.

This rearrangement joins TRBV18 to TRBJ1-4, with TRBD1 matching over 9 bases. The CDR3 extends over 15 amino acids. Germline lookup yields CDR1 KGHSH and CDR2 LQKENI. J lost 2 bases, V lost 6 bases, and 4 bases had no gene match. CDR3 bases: TGTGCCAGCTCCCCCGGGACAGGGACTAATGAAAAACTGTTTTTT. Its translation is CASSPGTGTNEKLFF. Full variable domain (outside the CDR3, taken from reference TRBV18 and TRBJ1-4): NAGVMQNPRHLVRRRGQEARLRCSPMKGHSHVYWYRQLPEEGLKFMVYLQKENIIDESGMPKERFSAEFPKEGPSILRIQQVVRGDSAAYFCASSPGTGTNEKLFFGSGTQLSVL.

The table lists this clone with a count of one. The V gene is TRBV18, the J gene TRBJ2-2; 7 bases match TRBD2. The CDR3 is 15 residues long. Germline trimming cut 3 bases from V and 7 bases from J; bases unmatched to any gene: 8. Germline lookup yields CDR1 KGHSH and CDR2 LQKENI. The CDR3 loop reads CASSPRRESFGELFF. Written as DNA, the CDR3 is TGTGCCAGCTCACCGAGGCGGGAGTCGTTCGGGGAGCTGTTTTTT.

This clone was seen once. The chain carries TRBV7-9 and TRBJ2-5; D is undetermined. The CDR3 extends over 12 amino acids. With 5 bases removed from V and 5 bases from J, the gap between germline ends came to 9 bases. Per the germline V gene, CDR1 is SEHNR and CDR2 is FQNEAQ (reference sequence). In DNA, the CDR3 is TGTGCCAGCAGCCTCACTTCGGAGACCCAGTACTTC. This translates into CASSLTSETQYF.

CDR3 bases: TGTGCCAGCTCACCCACGGGACAGACCAATTCACCCCTCCACTTT. Its translation: CASSPTGQTNSPLHF. The gene calls are TRBV18 and TRBJ1-6; TRBD1 matches 7 bases. CDR1 is KGHSH, CDR2 LQKENI, per germline. CDR3 length equals 15 residues. Trimming at V came to 3 bases and at J to 7 bases, leaving 6 bases not matched to a gene. The complete variable domain, with remaining parts taken from reference TRBV18 and TRBJ1-6, reads NAGVMQNPRHLVRRRGQEARLRCSPMKGHSHVYWYRQLPEEGLKFMVYLQKENIIDESGMPKERFSAEFPKEGPSILRIQQVVRGDSAAYFCASSPTGQTNSPLHFGNGTRLTVT.

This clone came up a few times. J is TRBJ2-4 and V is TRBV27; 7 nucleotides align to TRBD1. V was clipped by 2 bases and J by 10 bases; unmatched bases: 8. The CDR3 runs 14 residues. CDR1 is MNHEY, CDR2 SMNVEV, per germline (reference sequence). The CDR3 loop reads CASSLIAQGEIQYF. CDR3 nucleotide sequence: TGTGCCAGCAGTTTAATTGCCCAGGGGGAAATTCAGTACTTC.

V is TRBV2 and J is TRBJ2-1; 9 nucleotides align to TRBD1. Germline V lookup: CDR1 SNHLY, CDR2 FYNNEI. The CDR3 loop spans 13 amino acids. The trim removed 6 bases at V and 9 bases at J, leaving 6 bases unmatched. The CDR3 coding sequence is TGTGCCAGCAGCATATTACAGGGGGCTGAGCAGTTCTTC. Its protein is CASSILQGAEQFF.

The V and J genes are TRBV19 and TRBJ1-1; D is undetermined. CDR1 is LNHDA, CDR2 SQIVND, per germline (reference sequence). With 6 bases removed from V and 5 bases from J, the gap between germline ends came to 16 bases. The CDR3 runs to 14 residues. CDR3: CASSPWEGGTEAFF. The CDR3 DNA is TGTGCCAGTAGCCCTTGGGAGGGAGGGACTGAAGCTTTCTTT.

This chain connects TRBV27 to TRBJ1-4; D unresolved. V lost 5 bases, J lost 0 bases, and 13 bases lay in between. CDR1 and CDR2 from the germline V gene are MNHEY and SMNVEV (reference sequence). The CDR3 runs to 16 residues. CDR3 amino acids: CASSKSITATNEKLFF. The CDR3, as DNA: TGTGCCAGCAGTAAATCGATCACAGCAACTAATGAAAAACTGTTTTTT.

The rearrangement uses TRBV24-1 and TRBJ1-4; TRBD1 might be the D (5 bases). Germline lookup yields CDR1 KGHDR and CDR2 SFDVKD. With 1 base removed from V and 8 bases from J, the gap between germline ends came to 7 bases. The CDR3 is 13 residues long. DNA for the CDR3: TGTGCCACCAGTGATTTTAGGGGAGAAAAACTGTTTTTT. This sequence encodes CATSDFRGEKLFF.

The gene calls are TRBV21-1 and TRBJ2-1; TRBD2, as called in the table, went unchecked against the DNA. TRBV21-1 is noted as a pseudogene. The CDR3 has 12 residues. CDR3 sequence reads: CASSREKNEQFF. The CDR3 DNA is TGTGCCAGCAGCAGAGAGAAGAATGAGCAGTTCTTC.

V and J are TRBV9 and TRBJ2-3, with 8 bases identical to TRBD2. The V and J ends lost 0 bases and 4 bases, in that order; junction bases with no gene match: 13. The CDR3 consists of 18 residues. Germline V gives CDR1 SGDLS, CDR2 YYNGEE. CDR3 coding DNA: TGTGCCAGCAGCGTAGCTCCGGGGGGGCCCCTCCGGGCAGATACGCAGTATTTT. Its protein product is CASSVAPGGPLRADTQYF.

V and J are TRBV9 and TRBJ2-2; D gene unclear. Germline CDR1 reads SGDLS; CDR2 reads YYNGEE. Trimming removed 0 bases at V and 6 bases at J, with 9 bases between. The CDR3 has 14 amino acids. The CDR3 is CASSVDSSPGELFF. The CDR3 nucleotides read TGTGCCAGCAGCGTAGATTCGAGTCCCGGGGAGCTGTTTTTT.

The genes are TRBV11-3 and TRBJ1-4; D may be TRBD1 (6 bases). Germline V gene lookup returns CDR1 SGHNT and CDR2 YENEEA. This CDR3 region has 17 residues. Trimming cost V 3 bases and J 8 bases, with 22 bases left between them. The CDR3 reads CASSLGVRTQGQEKLFF. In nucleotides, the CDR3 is TGTGCCAGCAGCTTGGGGGTACGGACGCAGGGGCAGGAAAAACTGTTTTTT.

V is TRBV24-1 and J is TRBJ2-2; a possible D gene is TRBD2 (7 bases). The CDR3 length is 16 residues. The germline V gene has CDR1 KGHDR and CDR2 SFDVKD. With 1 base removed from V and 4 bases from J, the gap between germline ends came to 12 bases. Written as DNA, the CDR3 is TGTGCCACCAGTGATTTTGGGAGGGGGACCACCGGGGAGCTGTTTTTT. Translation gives CATSDFGRGTTGELFF.

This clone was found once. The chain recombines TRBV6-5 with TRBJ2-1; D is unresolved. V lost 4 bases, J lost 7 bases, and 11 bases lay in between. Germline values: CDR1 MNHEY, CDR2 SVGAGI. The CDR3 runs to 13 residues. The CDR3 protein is CASSSHLWNEQFF. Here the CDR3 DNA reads TGTGCCAGCAGTTCCCATCTATGGAATGAGCAGTTCTTC.

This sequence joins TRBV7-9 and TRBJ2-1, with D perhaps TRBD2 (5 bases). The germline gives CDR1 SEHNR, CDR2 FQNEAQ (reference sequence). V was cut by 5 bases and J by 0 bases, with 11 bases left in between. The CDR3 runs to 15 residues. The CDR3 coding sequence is TGTGCCAGCAGCCAACTAGAAGTCTCCTACAATGAGCAGTTCTTC. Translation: CASSQLEVSYNEQFF. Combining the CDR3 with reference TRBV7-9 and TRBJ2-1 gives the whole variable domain DTGVSQNPRHKITKRGQNVTFRCDPISEHNRLYWYRQTLGQGPEFLTYFQNEAQLEKSRLLSDRFSAERPKGSFSTLEIQRTEQGDSAMYLCASSQLEVSYNEQFFGPGTRLTVL.